These 25 T cell receptor beta chains share one sample of origin, sequenced in a study of cytomegalovirus exposure and HLA in healthy donors. In the PCR, 60 Vbeta and 13 Jbeta primers were used. The data were produced by immunoSEQ multiplex PCR, yet TCRdb's version contains in-frame clones alone and is incomplete. The sample table includes some 180,000 clones. The sequencing input was PBMCs. These receptors were taken from a man aged 25 to 40 in good health and CMV-seronegative.

This chain uses TRBV5-1 with TRBJ2-1; the D gene is possibly TRBD2 (6 bases). The V end was cut by 3 bases, the J end by 4 bases, with 11 bases between. The CDR3 has 14 residues. In germline, CDR1 is SGHRS, CDR2 YFSETQ. The CDR3 loop is CASSWGDPYNEQFF. CDR3 in DNA: TGCGCCAGCAGCTGGGGGGACCCATACAATGAGCAGTTCTTC.

V usage is TRBV7-8 and J usage is TRBJ1-5, with TRBD1 matching 10 bases. CDR3 size: 19 residues. Germline V gene data show CDR1 as SGHVS and CDR2 as FQNEAQ. V dropped 2 bases and J dropped 0; count of bases not matched to a gene: 10. CDR3 loop: CASSLTFGQGGYSNQPQHF. The DNA of the CDR3 is TGTGCCAGCAGCTTAACTTTCGGACAGGGGGGATATAGCAATCAGCCCCAGCATTTT.

The genes are TRBV10-1 and TRBJ2-1, with 7 nucleotides matching TRBD2. CDR3 length: 15 residues. Germline V lookup: CDR1 WNHNN, CDR2 SYGVQD (reference sequence). The V gene end was trimmed by 2 bases and the J gene end by 8 bases; junction bases not matched to a gene: 9. The CDR3 protein is CASSEDIGGEHEQFF. Written as DNA, the CDR3 is TGCGCCAGCAGTGAGGATATTGGGGGGGAACATGAGCAGTTCTTC.

The CDR3 DNA reads as TGTGCCAGCAGCTTAAGGGGGCCCCACGAGCAGTACTTC. Residues: CASSLRGPHEQYF. The chain employs TRBV5-4 and TRBJ2-7, with 7 bases that match TRBD1. Germline V gives CDR1 SGHNT, CDR2 YYREEE (reference sequence). The V and J ends lost 2 bases and 5 bases, in that order; junction bases with no gene match: 4. This CDR3 has 13 residues. Combining the CDR3 with reference TRBV5-4 and TRBJ2-7 gives the whole variable domain ETGVTQSPTHLIKTRGQQVTLRCSSQSGHNTVSWYQQALGQGPQFIFQYYREEENGRGNFPPRFSGLQFPNYSSELNVNALELDDSALYLCASSLRGPHEQYFGPGTRLTVT.

This chain links TRBV6-1 with TRBJ2-2; D is unresolved. Germline CDR1 reads MNHNS; CDR2 reads SASEGT. V was trimmed by 1 base and J by 6 bases, leaving 18 bases between them. The CDR3 totals 17 residues. CDR3 sequence (DNA): TGTGCCAGCAGTGAAGGGTCCCCCCAACTCAAGTCCGGGGAGCTGTTTTTT. It is translated as CASSEGSPQLKSGELFF.

The chain combines TRBV28 with TRBJ1-2; possible D gene TRBD1, 5 bases. CDR1 and CDR2 (germline): MDHEN, SYDVKM. The V end lost 6 bases, the J end lost 5 bases, and 25 bases lay between the germline ends. The CDR3 extends over 17 amino acids. CDR3 loop: CASSPSGGPQREYGYTF. CDR3 sequence (DNA): TGTGCCAGCAGCCCCTCGGGGGGACCCCAACGGGAATATGGCTACACCTTC.

The J gene is TRBJ2-6, the V gene TRBV25-1; a weak D match, TRBD1 (6 bases). Germline values: CDR1 MGHDK, CDR2 SYGVNS. V was clipped by 4 bases and J by 4 bases, with 11 bases between them. The CDR3 extends over 15 amino acids. CDR3 residues: CASSGTGWGANVLTF. CDR3 sequence (DNA): TGTGCCAGCAGTGGAACAGGGTGGGGGGCCAACGTCCTGACTTTC.

V is TRBV13 and J is TRBJ1-3; D is perhaps TRBD1 (5 bases). CDR3 length equals 16 residues. Germline assignment: CDR1 PRHDT and CDR2 FYEKMQ (reference sequence). V was clipped by 0 bases and J by 4 bases, with 13 bases between them. The CDR3 is CASSLGGVLGGNTIYF. CDR3 bases: TGTGCCAGCAGCTTAGGAGGGGTCTTAGGAGGAAACACCATATATTTT.

The chain links TRBV9 to TRBJ2-2; 11 bases are a match to TRBD2. V was clipped by 2 bases and J by 1 base; unmatched bases: 4. The V gene's germline CDR1 is SGDLS and CDR2 YYNGEE. The CDR3 runs to 17 residues. The CDR3 loop reads CASSVSGTSGNTGELFF. DNA for the CDR3: TGTGCCAGCAGCGTGAGCGGGACTAGCGGGAACACCGGGGAGCTGTTTTTT.

The chain is built from TRBV27 and TRBJ2-3; 7 bases align to TRBD1. With V trimmed by 7 bases and J by 1 base, 8 bases remained unmatched. Germline V gene sequence: CDR1 MNHEY, CDR2 SMNVEV (reference sequence). This CDR3 spans 15 amino acids. The CDR3 DNA reads as TGTGCCAGCACCCCGGGACAGCCTGGCACAGATACGCAGTATTTT. It specifies CASTPGQPGTDTQYF.

This chain connects TRBV30 to TRBJ1-1, with 8 bases fitting TRBD1. The V and J ends lost 2 bases and 10 bases, in that order; junction bases with no gene match: 6. The CDR3 has 12 residues. CDR1 is GTSNPN, CDR2 SVGIG, per germline (reference sequence). The chain's CDR3 is CAWSRTGNGAFF. As DNA, the CDR3 is TGTGCCTGGAGTAGGACAGGGAATGGAGCTTTCTTT.

J is TRBJ1-5 and V is TRBV4-2, with no clear D. Between the trimmed V and J ends, which lost 1 base and 1 base, there was a span of 11 bases. From germline, CDR1 is LGHNA and CDR2 YNFKEQ. The CDR3 runs 16 residues. This CDR3 is CASSQVKSGSNQPQHF. CDR3 nucleotides: TGTGCCAGCAGCCAAGTTAAGAGCGGGAGCAATCAGCCCCAGCATTTT.

The V and J genes are TRBV6-5 and TRBJ1-1; 8 bases align to TRBD1. The CDR3 loop spans 14 amino acids. In germline, CDR1 is MNHEY, CDR2 SVGAGI. V trimming: 4 bases; J trimming: 4 bases; junction bases outside the gene matches: 5. The CDR3 bases are TGTGCCAGCAGTTCCCTGACAGGGGCCACTGAAGCTTTCTTT. It yields the protein CASSSLTGATEAFF.

The genes are TRBV25-1 and TRBJ2-3, with D uncertain. V was shortened by 7 bases and J by 1 base, with 9 bases between the two germline ends. CDR3 length: 13 amino acids. Germline V CDR1 and CDR2: MGHDK, SYGVNS. The CDR3 sequence: CASKPEGTDTQYF. CDR3 DNA sequence: TGTGCCAGCAAACCAGAGGGCACAGATACGCAGTATTTT.

V is TRBV15 and J is TRBJ2-3; the match to TRBD2 covers 12 bases. V lost 1 base, J lost 2 bases, and 1 base stayed unmatched. CDR1 is LNHNV and CDR2 is YYDKDF in the germline V gene (reference sequence). This CDR3 has 16 residues. Here the CDR3 reads CATSRGLAGVTDTQYF. DNA for the CDR3: TGTGCCACCAGCAGAGGACTAGCGGGGGTCACAGATACGCAGTATTTT.

The genes are TRBV20-1 and TRBJ1-2, with D uncertain. Germline V gives CDR1 DFQATT, CDR2 SNEGSKA (reference sequence). The CDR3 is 11 residues long. V lost 0 bases, J lost 8 bases, and 7 bases lay in between. CDR3 sequence: CSAREMRGYTF. The CDR3 DNA is TGCAGTGCTAGAGAAATGAGGGGCTACACCTTC.

The chain combines TRBV29-1 with TRBJ2-7; TRBD1 agrees at 12 bases. After removal of 7 bases from V and 3 bases from J, the junction contained 4 bases not matched to a gene. This CDR3 contains 13 residues. From germline, CDR1 is SQVTM and CDR2 ANQGSEA. The CDR3 sequence is CSARDRGLYEQYF. The CDR3 DNA sequence: TGCAGCGCGAGGGACAGGGGGCTCTACGAGCAGTACTTC.

The V gene is TRBV6-4, the J gene TRBJ1-2; D unresolved. Germline lookup yields CDR1 MRHNA and CDR2 SNTAGT. The CDR3 is made up of 12 amino acids. V was cut by 2 bases and J by 8 bases, with 9 bases left in between. The CDR3 region has the DNA TGTGCCAGCAGTGACAGGCTAGGCGGCTACACCTTC. It codes for CASSDRLGGYTF.

The gene calls are TRBV6-6 and TRBJ2-7; TRBD1 agrees at 7 bases. The germline CDR1 and CDR2 sequences are MNHNY and SVGAGI (reference sequence). The CDR3 is 12 residues long. V shed 5 bases and J 2 bases; nucleotides not matched to a gene: 0. The CDR3 DNA sequence: TGTGCCAGCAGTGACAGGGCCTACGAGCAGTACTTC. Its protein product is CASSDRAYEQYF.

The genes are TRBV30 and TRBJ1-3, with no clear D. V dropped 4 bases and J dropped 13 bases, with 14 bases sitting between them. CDR3 length equals 11 residues. Germline loops: CDR1 GTSNPN, CDR2 SVGIG (reference sequence). The chain's CDR3 is CAWKSAVEIYF. The CDR3 nucleotides are TGTGCCTGGAAGTCCGCCGTAGAGATATATTTT.

The rearrangement joins TRBV5-5 to TRBJ1-2; D remains ambiguous. CDR1 is SGHKS and CDR2 is YYEKEE in the germline V gene (reference sequence). Trimming removed 1 base at V and 2 bases at J, with 9 bases between. This CDR3 comprises 14 residues. The chain's CDR3 is CASSLLAPNYGYTF. The CDR3 DNA reads TGTGCCAGCAGCTTGCTGGCCCCCAACTATGGCTACACCTTC.

The V call is TRBV5-1, the J call TRBJ2-3, with TRBD2 identical over 9 bases. Germline CDR1 is SGHRS and CDR2 is YFSETQ. The V segment lost 3 bases and the J segment 4 bases; nucleotides outside the gene matches: 9. The length of the CDR3 is 16 residues. CDR3: CASSYQAGGASDTQYF. The CDR3 DNA reads TGCGCCAGCAGCTACCAGGCGGGAGGGGCTTCAGATACGCAGTATTTT.

The rearrangement joins TRBV5-6 to TRBJ1-1; D uncertain. There are 15 residues in the CDR3. With 4 bases removed from V and 6 bases from J, the gap between germline ends came to 19 bases. Germline loops: CDR1 SGHDT, CDR2 YYEEEE. CDR3 sequence: CASSHARRSSAEAFF. DNA for the CDR3: TGTGCCAGCAGCCATGCCAGACGGAGTTCGGCTGAAGCTTTCTTT.

J is TRBJ1-2 and V is TRBV7-2; possibly TRBD1 for D (6 bases). V lost 4 bases and J lost 8, with 20 bases in between. The CDR3 contains 15 residues. Germline CDR1 is SGHTA and CDR2 is FQGNSA. CDR3 loop: CASSSDLGGRRGYTF. CDR3 in DNA: TGTGCCAGCAGCTCCGACCTGGGGGGGCGACGAGGCTACACCTTC.

The gene calls are TRBV18 and TRBJ1-4, with 10 bases lining up with TRBD1. Trimming removed 3 bases from V and 7 bases from J; junction bases left unmatched: 5. Germline CDR1 and CDR2: KGHSH and LQKENI. This CDR3 comprises 15 residues. CDR3 nucleotide sequence: TGTGCCAGCTCACCCGGACAGGGGGGCATTGAAAAACTGTTTTTT. Translation: CASSPGQGGIEKLFF.